A single sample is the source of the 29 T cell receptor beta chains below, sequenced in a study of blood T cell repertoires in COVID-19. The protocol was immunoSEQ multiplex PCR, while the TCRdb copy is restricted to in-frame clones and leaves out a portion. Counted here are approximately 200,000 clones, 80% to 90% occurring once; the ten biggest clones make up more than 1.4%. The specimen was peripheral blood. The receptors were sampled from a man aged 18-30 years with active or convalescent COVID-19.

The chain combines TRBV6-5 with TRBJ1-5; maybe TRBD1 (6 bases). The CDR3 spans 13 residues. Trimming stripped 6 bases from V and 7 bases from J, with 13 bases between. Germline CDR1 reads MNHEY; CDR2 reads SVGAGI. CDR3 DNA sequence: TGTGCCAGCAGGACACAGGGCGGGCAGCCCCAGCATTTT. It yields the protein CASRTQGGQPQHF.

The chain links TRBV3-1 (or the pseudogene TRBV3-2) to TRBJ2-1, with a tentative D call TRBD1 (6 bases). CDR1 is LGHDT, CDR2 YNNKEL, per germline (reference sequence). The CDR3 has 14 residues. Trimming cost V 6 bases and J 3 bases, with 12 bases left between them. The CDR3 DNA reads as TGTGCCAGCAGTCCCTCAGGGGACTACAATGAGCAGTTCTTC. This codes for CASSPSGDYNEQFF.

V is TRBV10-2 and J is TRBJ2-7, with 11 bases matching TRBD2. V lost 4 bases to trimming and J lost 2 bases; unmatched junction nucleotides: 4. The CDR3 sequence is 15 residues long. Germline V gives CDR1 WSHSY, CDR2 SAAADI. As DNA, the CDR3 is TGCGCCAGCAGTGTAGTACTAGCGGGAGCCTACGAGCAGTACTTC. The encoded protein is CASSVVLAGAYEQYF.

This clone was recorded a few times. The V call is TRBV19, the J call TRBJ2-1; 13 bases align to TRBD2. The CDR3 has 17 residues. CDR1 LNHDA and CDR2 SQIVND come from the germline V gene (reference sequence). With 5 bases clipped from V and 1 base from J, the junction kept 5 bases outside the gene matches. CDR3 loop: CASSAGLAGVSYNEQFF. The CDR3 DNA reads as TGTGCCAGTAGTGCCGGACTAGCGGGAGTTTCCTACAATGAGCAGTTCTTC.

The rearrangement links TRBV10-3 to TRBJ2-2; 7 nucleotides align to TRBD2. The CDR3 totals 13 residues. CDR1 is ENHRY and CDR2 is SYGVKD in the germline V gene. The V gene end was trimmed by 4 bases and the J gene end by 8 bases; junction bases not matched to a gene: 4. This CDR3 reads CAISAAGSGELFF. Here the CDR3 DNA reads TGTGCCATCAGTGCAGCGGGGTCTGGGGAGCTGTTTTTT.

This clone has a handful of counts. The chain recombines TRBV9 with TRBJ2-7; TRBD1 aligns across 7 bases. Germline trimming cut 2 bases from V and 5 bases from J; bases unmatched to any gene: 7. CDR1 and CDR2 (germline): SGDLS, YYNGEE. The CDR3 consists of 14 residues. CDR3 nucleotide sequence: TGTGCCAGCAGCGTCCGACAGGGTATCGACGAGCAGTACTTC. This sequence encodes CASSVRQGIDEQYF.

This clone occurred once. The CDR3 coding sequence is TGTGCCAGCACCGGGACTAGCGGGAGGGCCGGGGGGCAGTTCTTC. It codes for CASTGTSGRAGGQFF. The rearrangement joins TRBV2 to TRBJ2-1, with 16 bases aligning to TRBD2. Germline CDR1 and CDR2: SNHLY and FYNNEI. The CDR3 spans 15 residues. The J segment lost 12 bases and the V segment lost 7 bases, leaving 9 bases of the junction unmatched.

The CDR3 nucleotides are TGTGCCAGCAGTTACCCGGGAGGTGAAGCTTTCTTT. Translation gives CASSYPGGEAFF. The rearrangement links TRBV6-5 to TRBJ1-1; D gene unclear. The CDR3 is made up of 12 amino acids. In germline, CDR1 is MNHEY, CDR2 SVGAGI. The germline V and J ends were trimmed by 2 bases and 7 bases, with 8 bases remaining between them.

The V call is TRBV13, the J call TRBJ1-5; D is uncertain. Trimming removed 1 base at V and 4 bases at J, with 5 bases between. The CDR3 consists of 13 residues. The V gene's germline CDR1 is PRHDT and CDR2 FYEKMQ (reference sequence). This CDR3 reads CASSLDGNQPQHF. The CDR3 bases are TGTGCCAGCAGCTTAGACGGGAATCAGCCCCAGCATTTT.

J is TRBJ2-3 and V is TRBV27, with a weak D call TRBD2 (5 bases). CDR3 size: 12 residues. The germline V and J ends were trimmed by 3 bases and 9 bases, with 10 bases remaining between them. The germline V gene encodes CDR1 MNHEY and CDR2 SMNVEV (reference sequence). The CDR3 loop reads CASSFGRGTQYF. CDR3 DNA sequence: TGTGCCAGCAGTTTTGGGAGAGGCACGCAGTATTTT.

This chain uses TRBV19 with TRBJ1-1; D is perhaps TRBD1 (6 bases). This CDR3 is built from 14 residues. Trimming took 6 bases from V and 1 from J, leaving 12 bases between them. Germline CDR1 and CDR2: LNHDA and SQIVND (reference sequence). CDR3 bases: TGTGCCAGTAGATGGACAGAGAAGAACACTGAAGCTTTCTTT. Protein product: CASRWTEKNTEAFF.

The chain uses TRBV28 and TRBJ1-5, with a possible D match to TRBD1 (5 bases). The ends were cut back, 6 bases at V and 6 bases at J, with 12 bases in the middle. The CDR3 runs to 13 residues. Germline CDR1 is MDHEN and CDR2 is SYDVKM. In DNA form, the CDR3 reads TGTGCCAGCAGCTGGGGGAGGCGTCAGCCCCAGCATTTT. Protein sequence: CASSWGRRQPQHF.

J is TRBJ1-2 and V is TRBV6-5, with unresolved D. V was trimmed by 5 bases and J by 7 bases, leaving 8 bases between them. The CDR3 is 11 residues long. Per germline, CDR1 MNHEY and CDR2 SVGAGI. The CDR3 nucleotides read TGTGCCAGCAGTACCCCGGGTGGCTACACCTTC. This gives the protein CASSTPGGYTF.

The rearrangement joins TRBV19 to TRBJ1-2, with D perhaps TRBD1 (6 bases). The germline V and J ends were trimmed by 8 bases and 4 bases, with 23 bases remaining between them. Germline CDR1 is LNHDA and CDR2 is SQIVND (reference sequence). The CDR3 covers 16 residues. The CDR3 is CASLSGGNLLFYGYTF. The DNA of the CDR3 is TGTGCCAGTCTTTCTGGGGGCAACCTTCTCTTCTATGGCTACACCTTC.

The V gene is TRBV9, the J gene TRBJ2-1; 7 bases line up with TRBD1. Trimming at V came to 3 bases and at J to 9 bases, leaving 9 bases not matched to a gene. CDR1 SGDLS and CDR2 YYNGEE come from the germline V gene. The length of the CDR3 is 14 residues. The CDR3 here is CASSARTGHGEQFF. The CDR3 DNA reads as TGTGCCAGCAGCGCCCGGACAGGCCATGGTGAGCAGTTCTTC.

The chain is built from TRBV6-5 and TRBJ2-7; the D is unclear. V was pared by 4 bases and J by 3 bases, with 10 bases between. The V gene's germline CDR1 is MNHEY and CDR2 SVGAGI. This CDR3 has 13 residues. The CDR3 nucleotides read TGTGCCAGCAGTTCCTCGCGGAGCTACGAGCAGTACTTC. This translates into CASSSSRSYEQYF.

V is TRBV19 and J is TRBJ2-7; 9 bases match TRBD1. Per the germline V gene, CDR1 is LNHDA and CDR2 is SQIVND (reference sequence). The CDR3 runs 16 residues. V lost 6 bases, J lost 3 bases, and 12 bases stayed unmatched. The CDR3 DNA follows: TGTGCCAGTAGGTCCTTACCGGGACAGGGAATCTACGAGCAGTACTTC. Translating gives CASRSLPGQGIYEQYF.

The V call is TRBV2, the J call TRBJ2-5, with 7 bases identical to TRBD1. V gave up 5 bases and J gave up 2 bases; unmatched junction bases: 11. This CDR3 is built from 16 residues. Germline CDR1 SNHLY, CDR2 FYNNEI. CDR3 nucleotide sequence: TGTGCCAGCAGTCCTTCTCGGACAGGCGGACAAGAGACCCAGTACTTC. Residues: CASSPSRTGGQETQYF.

DNA of the CDR3: TGTGCCAGCAGCCGATTCGCGGGGATAGAGACCCAGTACTTC. Its protein is CASSRFAGIETQYF. This chain joins TRBV5-8 and TRBJ2-5, with a tentative D call TRBD2 (6 bases). The ends were cut back, 4 bases at V and 4 bases at J, with 14 bases in the middle. Germline V lookup: CDR1 SGHTS, CDR2 YDEGEE. The CDR3 has 14 residues.

V gene TRBV25-1 combines with J gene TRBJ2-7; maybe TRBD2 (6 bases). Trimming removed 4 bases at V and 1 base at J, with 17 bases between. Germline V gene data show CDR1 as MGHDK and CDR2 as SYGVNS. The CDR3 is 16 amino acids. The CDR3 protein is CASSVGGTFSSYEQYF. CDR3 bases: TGTGCCAGCAGTGTTGGTGGGACTTTTTCTTCCTACGAGCAGTACTTC.

This chain connects TRBV9 to TRBJ2-2, with TRBD2 matching 11 bases. This CDR3 has 16 amino acids. Germline-derived CDR1 and CDR2 are SGDLS and YYNGEE. Trimming at V came to 0 bases and at J to 7 bases, leaving 5 bases not matched to a gene. DNA of the CDR3: TGTGCCAGCAGCGTAGGACTAGCGGGAACCATCGGGGAGCTGTTTTTT. Protein product: CASSVGLAGTIGELFF.

The chain links TRBV10-3 to TRBJ2-7; TRBD1 agrees at 9 bases. Germline CDR1 and CDR2: ENHRY and SYGVKD. This CDR3 is built from 16 residues. The V and J ends lost 3 bases and 9 bases, in that order; junction bases with no gene match: 15. As DNA, the CDR3 is TGTGCCATCAGTGACACCACGGGACAGGGCAACGGTGGGCAGTACTTC. Translated, it gives CAISDTTGQGNGGQYF.

This rearrangement joins TRBV12-2 to TRBJ2-7; no check of the table's D call, TRBD1, against the DNA was made. TRBV12-2 is a pseudogene locus. The CDR3 runs 10 residues. CDR3 DNA sequence: TGTGCAAGTCGCCGGAGGGACAGGGTCTTC. It is translated as CASRRRDRVF.

The V call is TRBV7-2, the J call TRBJ1-3; D is possibly TRBD1 (5 bases). With 5 bases removed from V and 4 bases from J, the gap between germline ends came to 12 bases. Germline CDR1 SGHTA, CDR2 FQGNSA. This CDR3 has 14 residues. The DNA of the CDR3 is TGTGCCAGCAGCCCAGGGTTGGCCGGAAACACCATATATTTT. Protein product: CASSPGLAGNTIYF.

This clone was recorded only once. CDR3 coding DNA: TGCGCCAGCAGTCAAGCCCCAAGGCAGGCAGTTGACGAGCAGTACTTC. Translation gives CASSQAPRQAVDEQYF. V usage is TRBV23-1 and J usage is TRBJ2-7; no definite D call. Being an ORF, TRBV23-1 has a function that is uncertain. The V end was cut by 2 bases, the J end by 5 bases, with 19 bases between. The CDR3 sequence is 16 residues long.

V is TRBV3-1 (or the pseudogene TRBV3-2) and J is TRBJ1-2, with TRBD1 as a possible D gene (6 bases). Germline assignment: CDR1 LGHDT and CDR2 YNNKEL (reference sequence). The V and J ends lost 1 base and 7 bases respectively, with 13 bases between them. The CDR3 totals 14 residues. The CDR3 loop is CASSQGYTGSGYTF. CDR3 nucleotides: TGTGCCAGCAGCCAAGGCTACACAGGGTCTGGCTACACCTTC.

The rearrangement uses TRBV27 and TRBJ1-1; D remains unclear. V shed 3 bases and J shed 4 bases, with 15 bases lying between them. Germline CDR1 is MNHEY and CDR2 is SMNVEV (reference sequence). The length of the CDR3 is 15 residues. The DNA of the CDR3 is TGTGCCAGCAGTTTCTCTAGTTTGTTGGGCACTGAAGCTTTCTTT. It translates to CASSFSSLLGTEAFF.

The genes are TRBV4-3 and TRBJ2-2; 9 nucleotides line up with TRBD2. V lost 3 bases, J lost 5 bases, and 22 bases stayed unmatched. CDR3 length equals 21 residues. Germline V gene lookup returns CDR1 LGHNA and CDR2 YSLEER. CDR3 in DNA: TGCGCCAGCAGCCAGACGGCGACGGGAGAGGCTAGCGGGACGGGTACCGGGGAGCTGTTTTTT. It encodes CASSQTATGEASGTGTGELFF.

The V gene is TRBV29-1, the J gene TRBJ1-1; D call uncertain. Germline V lookup: CDR1 SQVTM, CDR2 ANQGSEA. This CDR3 is built from 14 residues. V lost 7 bases to trimming and J lost 6 bases, with 21 bases between them. The CDR3 sequence is CSAALHRVAAEAFF. As DNA, the CDR3 is TGCAGCGCTGCATTGCATCGGGTTGCGGCTGAAGCTTTCTTT.